This paragraph reports one T cell receptor (beta chain). The sample belongs to a study of shared clonotypes between healthy human individuals. An even split of each subset's genomic DNA across several immunoSEQ plates was performed. Replicate PCRs for unsorted PBMC used about 0.3 ug DNA (approximately 33,000 T cell genomes). The assay was immunoSEQ multiplex PCR, and TCRdb's table has in-frame clones only and misses some. Counted here are about half a million clones, more than 65% occurring once; the ten biggest clones make up more than 9.5%. It was about 82 million PBMCs that unsorted samples used for genomic DNA. Germline CDR1 is LNHDA and CDR2 is SQIVND (reference sequence). The CDR3 sequence is 15 residues long. The V and J ends lost 5 bases and 5 bases respectively, with 16 bases between them.

This clonotype was sampled from a woman aged 40 to 50 in good health. Some clones in this sample may be carry-over from other donors' samples. This chain connects TRBV19 to TRBJ1-5, with a tentative D call TRBD1 (5 bases). The sample was PBMCs. This CDR3 reads CASSGGTHADQPQHF. DNA of the CDR3: TGTGCCAGTAGTGGCGGGACTCATGCCGATCAGCCCCAGCATTTT.